What follows describes a single T cell receptor (beta chain). This entry comes from a study of blood T cell repertoires in COVID-19. Generated by immunoSEQ multiplex PCR, the TCRdb table keeps only in-frame clones and is missing some. Of a few hundred thousand clones listed, about 82% are singletons. The germline V gene encodes CDR1 SEHNR and CDR2 FQNEAQ (reference sequence). This CDR3 comprises 15 residues. Deletions cut 4 bases from V and 8 bases from J, with 17 bases between. The sample taken for sequencing was peripheral blood. The origin of this receptor is a man in his fifties or sixties with active or convalescent COVID-19. V and J are TRBV7-9 and TRBJ1-4; no definite D call. The CDR3: CASSSGVRASEKLFF. The CDR3 DNA follows: TGTGCCAGCAGCTCCGGCGTGCGGGCGTCCGAAAAACTGTTTTTT. The full variable domain, with the rest looked up from reference TRBV7-9 and TRBJ1-4, is DTGVSQNPRHKITKRGQNVTFRCDPISEHNRLYWYRQTLGQGPEFLTYFQNEAQLEKSRLLSDRFSAERPKGSFSTLEIQRTEQGDSAMYLCASSSGVRASEKLFFGSGTQLSVL.